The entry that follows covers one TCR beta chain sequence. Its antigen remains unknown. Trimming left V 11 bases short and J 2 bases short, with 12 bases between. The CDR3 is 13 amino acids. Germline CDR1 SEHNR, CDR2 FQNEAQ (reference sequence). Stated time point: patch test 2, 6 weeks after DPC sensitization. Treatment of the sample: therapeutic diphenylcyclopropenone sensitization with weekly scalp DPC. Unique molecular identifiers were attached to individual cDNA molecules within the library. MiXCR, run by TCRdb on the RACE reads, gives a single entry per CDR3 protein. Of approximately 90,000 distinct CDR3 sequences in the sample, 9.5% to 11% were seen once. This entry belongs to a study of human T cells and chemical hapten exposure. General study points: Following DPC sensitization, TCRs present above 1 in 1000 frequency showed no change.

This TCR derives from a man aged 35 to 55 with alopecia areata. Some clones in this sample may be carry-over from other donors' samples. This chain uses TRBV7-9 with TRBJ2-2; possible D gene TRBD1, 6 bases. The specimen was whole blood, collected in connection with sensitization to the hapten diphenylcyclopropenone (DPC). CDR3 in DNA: TGTGCCTCCGGGACACCAAACACCGGGGAGCTGTTTTTT. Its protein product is CASGTPNTGELFF.